The 3 T cell receptor beta chains below come from one sample, sequenced in a study of CD8 T cells in ankylosing spondylitis. TCRdb processed the 5' RACE reads anew with MiXCR; each CDR3 protein has one entry. The sample yields 150,000 to 200,000 distinct CDR3 sequences, more than 9% seen once. Sequences were obtained from blood, either unsorted or a sorted T cell fraction (not recorded which). These receptors were taken from a male donor with ankylosing spondylitis or in good health (not recorded which).

This clonotype was seen more than once but under ten times. The J gene is TRBJ1-1, the V gene TRBV25-1; 10 bases agree with TRBD1. The germline CDR1 and CDR2 sequences are MGHDK and SYGVNS. The CDR3 runs to 14 residues. Losses at the gene ends were 1 base for V and 8 bases for J; bases not matched to a gene: 4. The CDR3 region has the DNA TGTGCCAGCAGTGAATCTTGGGACAGGGGAGAAGCTTTCTTT. This gives the protein CASSESWDRGEAFF. The full variable domain, its missing parts supplied by reference TRBV25-1 and TRBJ1-1, is EADIYQTPRYLVIGTGKKITLECSQTMGHDKMYWYQQDPGMELHLIHYSYGVNSTEKGDLSSESTVSRIRTEHFPLTLESARPSHTSQYLCASSESWDRGEAFFGQGTRLTVV.

This clonotype was counted ten times or more. The V call is TRBV4-1, the J call TRBJ2-7; 9 bases agree with TRBD1. The CDR3 totals 15 residues. V was pared by 3 bases and J by 6 bases, with 9 bases of the junction left unmatched. Germline CDR1 MGHRA, CDR2 YSYEKL. For the CDR3, the DNA is TGCGCCAGCAGCCAGGAACAGGGGGCGATCGGCGAGCAGTACTTC. Its translation: CASSQEQGAIGEQYF.

This clonotype was seen repeatedly, ten times or more. V and J are TRBV9 and TRBJ2-3; 9 bases are shared with TRBD2. The CDR3 is 16 residues long. V lost 4 bases to trimming and J lost 3 bases; unmatched junction nucleotides: 9. Germline CDR1 SGDLS, CDR2 YYNGEE. The CDR3 DNA sequence: TGTGCCAGCAGCCTAGAGGCGGGGGGGCCGACAGATACGCAGTATTTT. Amino acid sequence: CASSLEAGGPTDTQYF. Together with reference TRBV9 and TRBJ2-3, the CDR3 gives the full variable domain: DSGVTQTPKHLITATGQRVTLRCSPRSGDLSVYWYQQSLDQGLQFLIQYYNGEERAKGNILERFSAQQFPDLHSELNLSSLELGDSALYFCASSLEAGGPTDTQYFGPGTRLTVL.